These T cell receptor beta chains were read from a single sample in a study of shared clonotypes between healthy human individuals. Profiled with immunoSEQ multiplex PCR; TCRdb holds only in-frame clones, not every one. The table has over 2,000,000 clones, roughly 95% seen once. The sample was naive CD8+ T cells from PBMCs. All receptors come from a man aged 18 to 29 in good health. Some clones in this sample may be carry-over from other donors' samples. Both conserved end residues are part of each CDR3. The order of the fields is J gene, V gene, CDR3 protein.

j_gene: TRBJ2-7; v_gene: TRBV30; CDR3aa: CAWSVRPARGTYEQYF
j_gene: TRBJ2-7; v_gene: TRBV28; CDR3aa: CASSLLGDEQYF
j_gene: TRBJ2-7; v_gene: TRBV6-5; CDR3aa: CASSYSAGPKTYEQYF
j_gene: TRBJ2-1; v_gene: TRBV7-9; CDR3aa: CASSLAGLAGHNEQFF
j_gene: TRBJ2-1; v_gene: TRBV27; CDR3aa: CASSPDLGTSDHEQFF
j_gene: TRBJ2-1; v_gene: TRBV7-9; CDR3aa: CASSAPRALDGNEQFF
j_gene: TRBJ2-1; v_gene: TRBV18; CDR3aa: CASSQVTTALSYEQFF
j_gene: TRBJ1-5; v_gene: TRBV10-3; CDR3aa: CAISESRGGNQPQHF
j_gene: TRBJ2-7; v_gene: TRBV28; CDR3aa: CASSTSDYEQYF
j_gene: TRBJ2-7; v_gene: TRBV4-3; CDR3aa: CASSHYAGSYEQYF
j_gene: TRBJ1-5; v_gene: TRBV4-3; CDR3aa: CASSQDRGAHQPQHF
j_gene: TRBJ2-7; v_gene: TRBV5-1; CDR3aa: CASSLVGTEPYEQYF
j_gene: TRBJ2-3; v_gene: TRBV7-2; CDR3aa: CASSHRDRGGADTQYF
j_gene: NA; v_gene: TRBV6-5; CDR3aa: CASMKGGRYEQYF
j_gene: TRBJ2-1; v_gene: TRBV23-1; CDR3aa: CASSHRGLAGDNEQFF
j_gene: TRBJ2-7; v_gene: TRBV13; CDR3aa: CASSPPTSGSLTYEQYF
j_gene: TRBJ2-1; v_gene: TRBV20-1; CDR3aa: CSAWGPEEQFF
j_gene: TRBJ2-1; v_gene: TRBV4-1; CDR3aa: CASSSASGSNNEQFF
j_gene: TRBJ2-1; v_gene: TRBV7-8; CDR3aa: CASSPMRTVNEQFF